One sample yielded the 26 T cell receptor beta chains listed below, sequenced in a study of CD8 T cells in Susac syndrome. With random hexamers, roughly 0.45 to 1 ug RNA was reverse transcribed. TCRdb reanalysed the immunoSEQ multiplex PCR reads using MiXCR and keeps one entry per CDR3 protein. The repertoire consists of 90,000 to 150,000 distinct CDR3 sequences, with just under 95% occurring once and the leading ten covering around 0.12%. Sample: CD8+ T cells from PBMCs. The receptors originated from a human donor in good health.

The V and J genes are TRBV9 and TRBJ2-1; 11 nucleotides line up with TRBD2. J gave up 1 base and V 0 bases, and 6 bases lay outside the gene matches. The germline gives CDR1 SGDLS, CDR2 YYNGEE. The CDR3 has 18 residues. CDR3 amino acids: CASSVGDSGRGSYNEQFF. In nucleotides, the CDR3 is TGTGCCAGCAGCGTAGGAGATAGCGGGAGGGGGTCCTACAATGAGCAGTTCTTC.

V is TRBV18 and J is TRBJ2-1; D perhaps matches TRBD1 (5 bases). This CDR3 has 13 residues. V lost 6 bases and J lost 10, with 16 bases in between. The germline CDR1 and CDR2 sequences are KGHSH and LQKENI. The CDR3 nucleotides are TGTGCCAGCTCGCTACGTGGGGCAGGAGAGCAGTTCTTC. Encoded protein: CASSLRGAGEQFF.

The V call is TRBV6-5, the J call TRBJ1-2; perhaps TRBD1 as D (5 bases). The germline V and J ends were trimmed by 8 bases and 2 bases, with 12 bases remaining between them. Germline CDR1 reads MNHEY; CDR2 reads SVGAGI. The CDR3 runs to 13 residues. For the CDR3, the DNA is TGTGCCAGCCGGGACCCTATGAACTATGGCTACACCTTC. Protein product: CASRDPMNYGYTF.

The gene calls are TRBV19 and TRBJ1-1; D uncertain. V dropped 7 bases and J dropped 4 bases, with 16 bases sitting between them. This CDR3 is built from 14 residues. Germline CDR1 and CDR2: LNHDA and SQIVND (reference sequence). This chain's CDR3 is CASTSRIGGTEAFF. CDR3 nucleotide sequence: TGTGCCAGTACCTCACGGATAGGTGGCACTGAAGCTTTCTTT.

The chain carries TRBV14 and TRBJ1-1; D uncertain. Trimming pared 4 bases from V and 1 base from J, leaving 13 bases between. This CDR3 is built from 15 residues. From germline, CDR1 is SGHDN and CDR2 FVKESK. The CDR3 DNA sequence: TGTGCCAGCAGCCCGAATGGACGGACGAACACTGAAGCTTTCTTT. It is translated as CASSPNGRTNTEAFF.

J is TRBJ2-3 and V is TRBV7-2, with 8 bases identical to TRBD1. V dropped 4 bases and J dropped 1; count of bases not matched to a gene: 4. The CDR3 runs 15 residues. Germline CDR1 is SGHTA and CDR2 is FQGNSA. CDR3 loop: CASSSPTGGTDTQYF. The DNA for the CDR3 is TGTGCCAGCAGCTCTCCGACAGGGGGCACAGATACGCAGTATTTT.

The chain links TRBV19 to TRBJ2-1; TRBD2 matches at 8 bases. V lost 4 bases to trimming and J lost 9 bases; unmatched junction nucleotides: 5. The CDR3 extends over 13 amino acids. Germline assignment: CDR1 LNHDA and CDR2 SQIVND (reference sequence). DNA for the CDR3: TGTGCCAGTAGTACAACTAGCGGCGTTGAGCAGTTCTTC. Translated, it gives CASSTTSGVEQFF.

The V call is TRBV30, the J call TRBJ2-7; D not resolved. V was pared by 2 bases and J by 1 base, with 6 bases between. Germline CDR1 is GTSNPN and CDR2 is SVGIG (reference sequence). The CDR3 is made up of 12 amino acids. CDR3 loop: CAWSFRSYEQYF. For the CDR3, the DNA is TGTGCCTGGAGTTTCAGATCCTACGAGCAGTACTTC.

The V call is TRBV3-1, the J call TRBJ2-1; 9 positions agree with TRBD2. Germline CDR1 and CDR2: LGHDT and YNNKEL (reference sequence). This CDR3 comprises 15 residues. The ends lost 5 bases at V and 6 bases at J; junction bases unmatched: 8. CDR3 nucleotides: TGTGCCAGCAGCGGGGGACTAGCAAGCCCCAATGAGCAGTTCTTC. It yields the protein CASSGGLASPNEQFF.

The chain employs TRBV25-1 and TRBJ2-2, with D possibly TRBD2 on 5 matching bases. The CDR3 length is 15 residues. Trimming pared 5 bases from V and 4 bases from J, leaving 14 bases between. The germline gives CDR1 MGHDK, CDR2 SYGVNS. In DNA, the CDR3 is TGTGCCAGCAGTAGCAGGTCGGGGTCCACCGGGGAGCTGTTTTTT. Amino acid sequence: CASSSRSGSTGELFF.

The table lists this clonotype with a count of one. The chain links TRBV5-1 to TRBJ1-6; TRBD1 might be the D (5 bases). V gave up 2 bases and J gave up 8 bases, with 11 bases separating them. The germline CDR1 and CDR2 sequences are SGHRS and YFSETQ. The CDR3 is 14 amino acids. CDR3 sequence reads: CASSFTGADSPLHF. The CDR3 DNA is TGCGCCAGCAGCTTCACAGGAGCCGATTCACCCCTCCACTTT.

This chain links TRBV20-1 with TRBJ2-7; 7 nucleotides line up with TRBD1. Germline V gene lookup returns CDR1 DFQATT and CDR2 SNEGSKA (reference sequence). The V and J ends lost 6 bases and 3 bases, in that order; junction bases with no gene match: 11. CDR3 length equals 14 residues. Written as DNA, the CDR3 is TGCAGTGCCGCACTGTCGCAGGGGGACTACGAGCAGTACTTC. This sequence encodes CSAALSQGDYEQYF.

This rearrangement joins TRBV3-1 to TRBJ1-6; unclear D gene. The germline V and J ends were trimmed by 1 base and 7 bases, with 8 bases remaining between them. This CDR3 has 14 residues. Germline values: CDR1 LGHDT, CDR2 YNNKEL (reference sequence). CDR3 nucleotide sequence: TGTGCCAGCAGCCAAGCTGGACGGAATTCACCCCTCCACTTT. It is translated as CASSQAGRNSPLHF.

In regard to this clonotype: A read error may produce the germline difference seen at one junction end. The rearrangement links TRBV14 to TRBJ2-3, with D maybe TRBD2 (6 bases). CDR1 SGHDN and CDR2 FVKESK come from the germline V gene. CDR3 length: 15 residues. In DNA, the CDR3 is TGTGCCGGCAGCCAAATATTTCAGGGAGGAGATACGCAGTATTTT. Amino acids: CAGSQIFQGGDTQYF.

This chain uses TRBV7-9 with TRBJ1-1; D is unresolved. Germline CDR1 is SEHNR and CDR2 is FQNEAQ (reference sequence). This CDR3 region has 14 residues. The ends were cut back, 6 bases at V and 1 base at J, with 12 bases in the middle. This CDR3 is CASSYLTRNTEAFF. In DNA form, the CDR3 reads TGTGCCAGCAGTTACCTGACACGGAACACTGAAGCTTTCTTT.

The chain has TRBV2 and TRBJ1-2, with D perhaps TRBD1 (5 bases). The CDR3 loop spans 13 amino acids. The V end was cut by 0 bases, the J end by 5 bases, with 7 bases between. Germline assignment: CDR1 SNHLY and CDR2 FYNNEI. The CDR3 DNA reads TGTGCCAGCAGTGAAGCGGGGGTTTATGGCTACACCTTC. Its translation: CASSEAGVYGYTF.

The CDR3 DNA reads TGTGCCTGGATGCGGGAGACCCAGTACTTC. Amino acids: CAWMRETQYF. The chain employs TRBV30 and TRBJ2-5; unclear D gene. CDR1 and CDR2 from the germline V gene are GTSNPN and SVGIG (reference sequence). The CDR3 loop spans 10 amino acids. The ends were cut back, 4 bases at V and 5 bases at J, with 5 bases in the middle. Looking up the rest from reference TRBV30 and TRBJ2-5 gives the full variable domain: SQTIHQWPATLVQPVGSPLSLECTVEGTSNPNLYWYRQAAGRGLQLLFYSVGIGQISSEVPQNLSASRPQDRQFILSSKKLLLSDSGFYLCAWMRETQYFGPGTRLLVL.

This clonotype was detected only a few times. The gene calls are TRBV12-3 or TRBV12-4 and TRBJ1-1, with 8 positions matching TRBD1. There are 14 residues in the CDR3. Germline trimming cut 6 bases from V and 4 bases from J; bases unmatched to any gene: 7. As DNA, the CDR3 is TGTGCCAGCAGCCCGACAGGGGATCGCACTGAAGCTTTCTTT. It specifies CASSPTGDRTEAFF.

The rearrangement links TRBV6-2 or TRBV6-3 to TRBJ1-1; the match to TRBD1 covers 8 bases. CDR1 is MNHEY, CDR2 SVGEGT, per germline. Trimming at V came to 7 bases and at J to 6 bases, leaving 10 bases not matched to a gene. This CDR3 has 14 residues. The CDR3 sequence: CASTDPRGQPEAFF. CDR3 coding DNA: TGTGCCAGCACTGATCCCAGGGGGCAACCTGAAGCTTTCTTT.

The chain couples TRBV7-9 to TRBJ2-3; 13 bases match TRBD2. CDR1 SEHNR and CDR2 FQNEAQ come from the germline V gene (reference sequence). With 5 bases clipped from V and 3 bases from J, the junction kept 2 bases outside the gene matches. CDR3 size: 15 residues. CDR3 protein: CASSTTSGRTDTQYF. The CDR3 DNA follows: TGTGCCAGCAGCACGACTAGCGGGAGGACAGATACGCAGTATTTT.

This chain links TRBV7-2 with TRBJ2-3; D remains unclear. Germline loops: CDR1 SGHTA, CDR2 FQGNSA. V was trimmed by 5 bases and J by 6 bases, leaving 9 bases between them. The CDR3 runs to 12 residues. This CDR3 is CASSLPRDTQYF. CDR3 in DNA: TGTGCCAGCAGCCTCCCGAGGGATACGCAGTATTTT. The full variable domain, rest sourced from reference TRBV7-2 and TRBJ2-3, is GAGVSQSPSNKVTEKGKDVELRCDPISGHTALYWYRQSLGQGLEFLIYFQGNSAPDKSGLPSDRFSAERTGGSVSTLTIQRTQQEDSAVYLCASSLPRDTQYFGPGTRLTVL.

This rearrangement joins TRBV23-1 to TRBJ1-2; the match to TRBD1 covers 9 bases. TRBV23-1 is known as an ORF, though its function is uncertain. V lost 11 bases, J lost 9 bases, and 19 bases stayed unmatched. This CDR3 contains 15 residues. The chain's CDR3 is CAAGTGKDVGICYTF. The CDR3 DNA follows: TGCGCCGCTGGGACAGGGAAGGACGTAGGGATATGCTACACCTTC.

This chain connects TRBV23-1 to TRBJ1-3; no clear D. TRBV23-1 is recorded as an ORF, its role being uncertain. There are 15 residues in the CDR3. V lost 4 bases and J 4 bases, leaving 14 bases between the germline ends. The CDR3 DNA reads TGCGCCAGCAGTCCCTCCCTCGGGGTGGGAAACACCATATATTTT. Amino acids: CASSPSLGVGNTIYF.

The genes are TRBV6-4 and TRBJ1-1, with 10 positions matching TRBD1. The CDR3 consists of 14 residues. In germline, CDR1 is MRHNA, CDR2 SNTAGT. J lost 4 bases, V lost 7 bases, and 6 bases had no gene match. Here the CDR3 DNA reads TGTGCCAGCACTCGGGACAGGGGAAGCACTGAAGCTTTCTTT. Amino acids: CASTRDRGSTEAFF.

The V and J genes are TRBV7-9 and TRBJ2-5, with 8 bases lining up with TRBD2. CDR1 is SEHNR and CDR2 is FQNEAQ in the germline V gene (reference sequence). The CDR3 loop spans 16 amino acids. Trimming at V came to 4 bases and at J to 3 bases, leaving 10 bases not matched to a gene. The CDR3 reads CASSSRLLADKETQYF. CDR3 sequence (DNA): TGTGCCAGCAGCTCCCGGCTACTAGCGGATAAAGAGACCCAGTACTTC.

This chain uses TRBV7-3 with TRBJ1-1, with 11 bases aligning to TRBD1. The germline gives CDR1 SGHTA, CDR2 FQGTGA. J was trimmed by 1 base and V by 5 bases; bases with no gene match: 6. The CDR3 is 16 amino acids. The DNA of the CDR3 is TGTGCCAGCAGCCCCCGGGACAGGGGGACGAACACTGAAGCTTTCTTT. It encodes CASSPRDRGTNTEAFF.